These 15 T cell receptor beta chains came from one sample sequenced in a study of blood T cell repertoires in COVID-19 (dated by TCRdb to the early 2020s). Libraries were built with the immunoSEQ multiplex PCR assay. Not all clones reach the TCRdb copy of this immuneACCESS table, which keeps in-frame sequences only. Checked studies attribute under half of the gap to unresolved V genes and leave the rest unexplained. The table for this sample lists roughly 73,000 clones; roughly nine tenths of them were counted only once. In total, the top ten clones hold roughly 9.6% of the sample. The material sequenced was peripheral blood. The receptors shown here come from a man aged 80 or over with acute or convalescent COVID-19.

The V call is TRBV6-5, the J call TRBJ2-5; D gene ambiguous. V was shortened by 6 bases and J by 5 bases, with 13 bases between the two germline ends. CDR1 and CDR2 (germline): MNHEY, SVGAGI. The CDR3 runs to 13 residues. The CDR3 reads CASSPTDGETQYF. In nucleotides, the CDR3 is TGTGCCAGCAGCCCGACCGACGGGGAGACCCAGTACTTC.

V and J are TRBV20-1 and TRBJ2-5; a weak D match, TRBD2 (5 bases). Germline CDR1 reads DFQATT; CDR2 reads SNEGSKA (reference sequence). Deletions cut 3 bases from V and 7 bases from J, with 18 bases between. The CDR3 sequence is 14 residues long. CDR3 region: CSASLRGSTGTQYF. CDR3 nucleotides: TGCAGTGCTAGTCTTCGGGGTTCCACGGGGACCCAGTACTTC.

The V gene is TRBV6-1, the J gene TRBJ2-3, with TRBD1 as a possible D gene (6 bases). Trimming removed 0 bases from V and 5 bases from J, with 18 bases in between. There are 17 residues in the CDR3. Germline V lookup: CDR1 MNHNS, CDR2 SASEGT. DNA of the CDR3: TGTGCCAGCAGTGAAGCGCCAGCTGGGGGCCAAGGAGATACGCAGTATTTT. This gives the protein CASSEAPAGGQGDTQYF.

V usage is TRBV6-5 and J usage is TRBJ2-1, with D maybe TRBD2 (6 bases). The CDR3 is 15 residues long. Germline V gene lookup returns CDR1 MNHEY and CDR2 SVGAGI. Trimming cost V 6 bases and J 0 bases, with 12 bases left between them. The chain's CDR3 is CASRTGLNSYNEQFF. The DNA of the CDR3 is TGTGCCAGCAGGACGGGACTCAACTCCTACAATGAGCAGTTCTTC.

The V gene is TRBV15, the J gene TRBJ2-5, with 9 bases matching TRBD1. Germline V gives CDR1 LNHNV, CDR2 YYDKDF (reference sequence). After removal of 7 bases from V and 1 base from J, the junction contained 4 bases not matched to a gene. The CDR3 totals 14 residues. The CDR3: CATTTGGIQETQYF. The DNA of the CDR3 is TGTGCCACCACGACAGGGGGGATCCAAGAGACCCAGTACTTC.

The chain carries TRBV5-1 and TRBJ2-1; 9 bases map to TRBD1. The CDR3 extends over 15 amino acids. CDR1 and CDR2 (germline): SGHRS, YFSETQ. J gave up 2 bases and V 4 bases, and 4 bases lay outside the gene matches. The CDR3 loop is CASSRGQGPYNEQFF. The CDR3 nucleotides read TGCGCCAGCAGCCGGGGACAGGGCCCCTACAATGAGCAGTTCTTC.

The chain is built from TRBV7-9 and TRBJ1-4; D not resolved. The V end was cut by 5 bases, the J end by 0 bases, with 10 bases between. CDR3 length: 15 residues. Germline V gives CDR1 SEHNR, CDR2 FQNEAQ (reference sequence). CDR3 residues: CASSRSLTTNEKLFF. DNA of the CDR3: TGTGCCAGCAGCCGAAGCCTCACAACTAATGAAAAACTGTTTTTT.

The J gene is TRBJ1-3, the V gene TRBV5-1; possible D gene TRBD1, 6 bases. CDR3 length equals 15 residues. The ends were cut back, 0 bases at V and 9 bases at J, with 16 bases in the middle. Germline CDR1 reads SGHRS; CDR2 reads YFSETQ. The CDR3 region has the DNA TGCGCCAGCAGCTTGGTTTCGGGGGGCCTCGGCACCATATATTTT. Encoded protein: CASSLVSGGLGTIYF.

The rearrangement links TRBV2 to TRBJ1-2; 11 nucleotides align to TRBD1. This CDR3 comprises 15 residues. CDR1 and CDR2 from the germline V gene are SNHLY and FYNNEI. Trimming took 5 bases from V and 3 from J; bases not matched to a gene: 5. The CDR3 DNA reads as TGTGCCAGCAGTCCCGGACAGGGGGCTTACTATGGCTACACCTTC. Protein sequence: CASSPGQGAYYGYTF.

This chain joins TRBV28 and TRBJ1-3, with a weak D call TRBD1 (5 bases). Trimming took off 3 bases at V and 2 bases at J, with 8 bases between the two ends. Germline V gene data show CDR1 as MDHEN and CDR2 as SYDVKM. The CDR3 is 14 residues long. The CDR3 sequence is CASSFRVTGNTIYF. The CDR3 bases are TGTGCCAGCAGTTTCAGGGTAACTGGAAACACCATATATTTT.

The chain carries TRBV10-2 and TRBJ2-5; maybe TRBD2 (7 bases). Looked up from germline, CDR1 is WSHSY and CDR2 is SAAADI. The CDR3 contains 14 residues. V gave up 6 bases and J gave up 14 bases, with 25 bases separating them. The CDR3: CASSRGAGVEEKYF. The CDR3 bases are TGCGCCAGCAGCCGGGGGGCCGGCGTGGAGGAAAAATACTTC.

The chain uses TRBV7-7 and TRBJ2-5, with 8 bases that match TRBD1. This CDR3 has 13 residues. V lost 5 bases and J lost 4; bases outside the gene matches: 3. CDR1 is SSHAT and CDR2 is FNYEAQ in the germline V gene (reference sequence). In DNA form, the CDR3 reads TGTGCCAGCAGCCTCGACAGGGGAGAGACCCAGTACTTC. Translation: CASSLDRGETQYF.

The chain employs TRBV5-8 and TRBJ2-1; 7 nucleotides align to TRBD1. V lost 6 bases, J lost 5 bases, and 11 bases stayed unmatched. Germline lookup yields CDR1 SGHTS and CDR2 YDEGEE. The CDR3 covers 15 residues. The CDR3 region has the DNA TGTGCCAGCATCCCTCTCGACAGGGTAGACAATGAGCAGTTCTTC. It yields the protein CASIPLDRVDNEQFF.

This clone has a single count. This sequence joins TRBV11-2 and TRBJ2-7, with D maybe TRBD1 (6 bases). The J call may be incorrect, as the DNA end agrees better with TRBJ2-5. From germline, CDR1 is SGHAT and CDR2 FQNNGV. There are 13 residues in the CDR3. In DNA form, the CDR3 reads TGTGCCAGCAGCTTACAGGGGCAAGAGACCCAGTACTTC. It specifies CASSLQGQETQYF.

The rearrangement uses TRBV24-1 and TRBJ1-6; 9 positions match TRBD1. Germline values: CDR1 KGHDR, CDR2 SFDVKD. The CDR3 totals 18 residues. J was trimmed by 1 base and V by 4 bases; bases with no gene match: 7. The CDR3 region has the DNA TGTGCCACCAGTGAGGGCCCGGGACAGGGTTCCTATAATTCACCCCTCCACTTT. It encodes CATSEGPGQGSYNSPLHF.